The T cell receptor beta chain described here comes from a study of cytomegalovirus exposure and HLA in healthy donors. Background on the study: Findings of an earlier analysis included 90 million to 120 million unique TCR beta sequences from 190 million or so T cells. Whole-study results and caveats: The productive fraction for most TCR beta V segments was about 90% or about 30% in an earlier analysis. Most CMV-associated TCR beta chains appeared HLA-restricted in a later analysis.

Germline CDR1 reads ENHRY; CDR2 reads SYGVKD. This CDR3 is built from 13 residues. V was shortened by 10 bases and J by 7 bases, with 19 bases between the two germline ends. The donors, nominally healthy at sampling, likely had unrecorded immune exposures. Details on this clone: The antigen remains undetermined.

The PCR contained 60 Vbeta and 13 Jbeta primers. The data were produced by immunoSEQ multiplex PCR, yet TCRdb's version contains in-frame clones alone and is incomplete. The sample holds roughly 180,000 clones, over 75% seen once. This chain links TRBV10-3 with TRBJ1-2, with D possibly TRBD1 on 5 matching bases. The sequencing input was PBMCs. The receptor was derived from a man aged 18 to 30 in good health and CMV-seropositive. The CDR3 loop reads CATIGGEGPGYTF. The CDR3, as DNA: TGTGCCACCATCGGGGGGGAGGGACCTGGCTACACCTTC.